These T cell receptor beta chains were read from a single sample in a study of T cells after yellow fever vaccination. TCRdb processed the 5' RACE reads anew with MiXCR; each CDR3 protein has one entry. The data contain around 530,000 distinct CDR3 sequences, less than 20% of them singletons. The sequences come from PBMCs, collected around 5 days after the first yellow fever vaccination. These receptors were obtained from a young man who received the YFV17D yellow fever vaccine. The CDR3 runs from the conserved cysteine through the conserved F or W. Fields, in order: J gene, D gene, clone size, V gene, CDR3 protein, CDR3 DNA. D genes are given only for firm matches. Rows may omit the clone size; those that give it use once, few, many or a size class.

J gene: TRBJ2-7
D gene: .
clone size: many
V gene: TRBV9
CDR3 protein: CASSGRDGTYEQYF
CDR3 DNA: TGTGCCAGCAGCGGCCGGGACGGTACCTACGAGCAGTACTTC

J gene: TRBJ2-5
D gene: TRBD1
clone size: .
V gene: TRBV7-6
CDR3 protein: CASSRAWDRGFMKTQYF
CDR3 DNA: TGTGCCAGCAGCCGGGCCTGGGACAGGGGTTTTATGAAGACCCAGTACTTC

J gene: TRBJ2-3
D gene: .
clone size: .
V gene: TRBV3-1
CDR3 protein: CASSQDRRRQGTDTQYF
CDR3 DNA: TGTGCCAGCAGCCAAGATAGGAGGAGACAGGGCACAGATACGCAGTATTTT

J gene: TRBJ2-3
D gene: .
clone size: .
V gene: TRBV5-6
CDR3 protein: CASSLEYSPDTQYF
CDR3 DNA: TGTGCCAGCAGCTTGGAGTATTCACCAGATACGCAGTATTTT

J gene: TRBJ2-2
D gene: TRBD1
clone size: .
V gene: TRBV11-3
CDR3 protein: CASSSGQGMTGELFF
CDR3 DNA: TGTGCCAGCAGTTCGGGACAGGGGATGACCGGGGAGCTGTTTTTT

J gene: TRBJ1-5
D gene: .
clone size: .
V gene: TRBV5-1
CDR3 protein: CASSLAYGGHSNQPQHF
CDR3 DNA: TGCGCCAGCAGCTTGGCCTATGGGGGGCATAGCAATCAGCCCCAGCATTTT

J gene: TRBJ1-1
D gene: .
clone size: few
V gene: TRBV5-1
CDR3 protein: CASSLTGPTEAFF
CDR3 DNA: TGCGCCAGCAGCTTAACAGGACCCACTGAAGCTTTCTTT

J gene: TRBJ2-2
D gene: .
clone size: .
V gene: TRBV5-1
CDR3 protein: CASSLTETNTGELFF
CDR3 DNA: TGCGCCAGCAGCCTGACAGAGACTAACACCGGGGAGCTGTTTTTT

J gene: TRBJ2-7
D gene: TRBD2
clone size: few
V gene: TRBV19
CDR3 protein: CASRPTSGGNYEQYF
CDR3 DNA: TGTGCCAGTAGGCCCACTAGCGGGGGGAACTACGAGCAGTACTTC

J gene: TRBJ2-3
D gene: TRBD2
clone size: .
V gene: TRBV20-1
CDR3 protein: CSAPIAGGPSTDTQYF
CDR3 DNA: TGCAGTGCTCCGATTGCGGGGGGACCAAGCACAGATACGCAGTATTTT

J gene: TRBJ2-3
D gene: .
clone size: .
V gene: TRBV4-2
CDR3 protein: CASSPERLDTQYF
CDR3 DNA: TGTGCCAGCAGCCCCGAGCGCCTAGATACGCAGTATTTT

J gene: TRBJ1-2
D gene: TRBD1
clone size: .
V gene: TRBV7-6
CDR3 protein: CASSLAGTDYGYTF
CDR3 DNA: TGTGCCAGCAGCTTAGCCGGGACAGACTATGGCTACACCTTC

J gene: TRBJ2-5
D gene: TRBD1
clone size: few
V gene: TRBV11-2
CDR3 protein: CASSLARGYRGTQYF
CDR3 DNA: TGTGCCAGCAGCTTAGCCAGGGGGTACCGGGGGACCCAGTACTTC

J gene: TRBJ2-1
D gene: .
clone size: .
V gene: TRBV7-2
CDR3 protein: CASSLNGASPDEQFF
CDR3 DNA: TGTGCCAGCAGCTTAAACGGGGCCAGTCCCGATGAGCAGTTCTTC

J gene: TRBJ2-1
D gene: TRBD2
clone size: .
V gene: TRBV7-8
CDR3 protein: CASSLVGGNFYNEQFF
CDR3 DNA: TGTGCCAGCAGCTTAGTGGGGGGGAACTTCTACAATGAGCAGTTCTTC

J gene: TRBJ1-5
D gene: .
clone size: .
V gene: TRBV2
CDR3 protein: CASKPRTDSNQPQHF
CDR3 DNA: TGTGCCAGCAAGCCGCGGACAGATAGCAATCAGCCCCAGCATTTT

J gene: TRBJ1-4
D gene: .
clone size: .
V gene: TRBV18
CDR3 protein: CASSAQGPELREKLFF
CDR3 DNA: TGTGCCAGCTCAGCACAAGGTCCAGAGCTGCGAGAAAAACTGTTTTTT

J gene: TRBJ2-1
D gene: TRBD2
clone size: many
V gene: TRBV4-3
CDR3 protein: CASSQDSAGGYNEQFF
CDR3 DNA: TGCGCCAGCAGCCAAGATTCCGCGGGGGGGTACAATGAGCAGTTCTTC

J gene: TRBJ2-7
D gene: .
clone size: many
V gene: TRBV6-2/TRBV6-3
CDR3 protein: CASNPSGGGSYEQYF
CDR3 DNA: TGTGCCAGCAATCCTTCGGGCGGAGGCTCCTACGAGCAGTACTTC

J gene: TRBJ1-2
D gene: .
clone size: .
V gene: TRBV24-1
CDR3 protein: CATHASDGSLGYTF
CDR3 DNA: TGTGCCACCCACGCTTCAGACGGTTCTCTGGGCTACACCTTC

J gene: TRBJ1-1
D gene: .
clone size: .
V gene: TRBV4-1
CDR3 protein: CASSQDRRVSRKEAFF
CDR3 DNA: TGCGCCAGCAGCCAAGATCGAAGAGTCTCTAGAAAGGAAGCTTTCTTT

J gene: TRBJ2-7
D gene: TRBD2
clone size: few
V gene: TRBV29-1
CDR3 protein: CSVGSSGRTGEQYF
CDR3 DNA: TGCAGCGTTGGCAGTAGCGGGAGGACGGGGGAGCAGTACTTC

J gene: TRBJ1-6
D gene: .
clone size: few
V gene: TRBV11-2
CDR3 protein: CASSLMSTPALIHF
CDR3 DNA: TGTGCCAGCAGCTTAATGTCCACTCCAGCGCTCATCCACTTT

J gene: TRBJ1-5
D gene: TRBD1
clone size: .
V gene: TRBV28
CDR3 protein: CASSFSRGPYNQPQHF
CDR3 DNA: TGTGCCAGCAGTTTCTCCAGGGGGCCATACAATCAGCCCCAGCATTTT

J gene: TRBJ1-6
D gene: .
clone size: .
V gene: TRBV5-1
CDR3 protein: CASSIGQLGDSPLHF
CDR3 DNA: TGCGCCAGCAGCATTGGACAGCTTGGGGATTCACCCCTCCACTTT

J gene: TRBJ1-6
D gene: .
clone size: .
V gene: TRBV7-2
CDR3 protein: CASSSEVRSPLHF
CDR3 DNA: TGTGCCAGCAGCTCGGAAGTGCGTTCACCCCTCCACTTT

J gene: TRBJ2-3
D gene: .
clone size: many
V gene: TRBV12-3/TRBV12-4
CDR3 protein: CASSFGPTDTQYF
CDR3 DNA: TGCGCCAGCAGCTTCGGGCCCACAGATACGCAGTATTTT

J gene: TRBJ1-4
D gene: .
clone size: .
V gene: TRBV10-3
CDR3 protein: CASGKWGTNEKLFF
CDR3 DNA: TGTGCCAGCGGGAAGTGGGGAACTAATGAAAAACTGTTTTTT

J gene: TRBJ2-7
D gene: .
clone size: .
V gene: TRBV6-2/TRBV6-3
CDR3 protein: CASINPGDEQYF
CDR3 DNA: TGTGCCAGCATCAATCCCGGGGACGAGCAGTACTTC

J gene: TRBJ2-3
D gene: .
clone size: .
V gene: TRBV7-3
CDR3 protein: CASSLTGSGIASTDTQYF
CDR3 DNA: TGTGCCAGCAGCTTAACAGGTTCCGGGATAGCGAGCACAGATACGCAGTATTTT

J gene: TRBJ2-1
D gene: TRBD2
clone size: .
V gene: TRBV7-6
CDR3 protein: CASSLATGGAYNEQFF
CDR3 DNA: TGTGCCAGCAGCTTAGCGACGGGGGGGGCCTACAATGAGCAGTTCTTC

J gene: TRBJ2-3
D gene: .
clone size: .
V gene: TRBV5-1
CDR3 protein: CASSGTRKTDTQYF
CDR3 DNA: TGCGCCAGCTCCGGAACTAGAAAGACAGATACGCAGTATTTT

J gene: TRBJ2-3
D gene: TRBD2
clone size: few
V gene: TRBV5-1
CDR3 protein: CASSFWRGDSLKDPDTQYF
CDR3 DNA: TGCGCCAGCAGCTTTTGGCGGGGGGACTCCCTCAAAGACCCAGATACGCAGTATTTT

J gene: TRBJ1-6
D gene: TRBD1
clone size: few
V gene: TRBV2
CDR3 protein: CASTLPPGQGSAPLHF
CDR3 DNA: TGTGCCAGCACCCTTCCACCGGGACAGGGATCGGCACCCCTCCACTTT

J gene: TRBJ1-1
D gene: .
clone size: .
V gene: TRBV12-3/TRBV12-4
CDR3 protein: CASSFQNLNTEAFF
CDR3 DNA: TGTGCCAGCAGTTTTCAGAACTTGAACACTGAAGCTTTCTTT

J gene: TRBJ1-4
D gene: .
clone size: .
V gene: TRBV5-1
CDR3 protein: CASSPLGGNEKLFF
CDR3 DNA: TGCGCCAGCAGCCCCCTTGGAGGGAATGAAAAACTGTTTTTT

J gene: TRBJ2-1
D gene: .
clone size: .
V gene: TRBV5-6
CDR3 protein: CASSLYYNEQFF
CDR3 DNA: TGTGCCAGCAGCTTGTACTACAATGAGCAGTTCTTC

J gene: TRBJ2-1
D gene: .
clone size: few
V gene: TRBV3-1
CDR3 protein: CASSLDLGAYNEQFF
CDR3 DNA: TGTGCCAGCAGCCTTGATCTGGGGGCATACAATGAGCAGTTCTTC

J gene: TRBJ2-1
D gene: .
clone size: .
V gene: TRBV6-1
CDR3 protein: CASSEQGWGEQFF
CDR3 DNA: TGTGCCAGCAGTGAACAGGGTTGGGGTGAGCAGTTCTTC

J gene: TRBJ2-1
D gene: TRBD1
clone size: .
V gene: TRBV14
CDR3 protein: CASSHIFGTGDYNEQFF
CDR3 DNA: TGTGCCAGCAGCCATATCTTTGGGACAGGCGACTACAATGAGCAGTTCTTC

J gene: TRBJ1-1
D gene: TRBD1
clone size: .
V gene: TRBV9
CDR3 protein: CASSVIAGGGTEAFF
CDR3 DNA: TGTGCCAGCAGCGTCATCGCAGGGGGGGGGACTGAAGCTTTCTTT

J gene: TRBJ1-5
D gene: TRBD1
clone size: many
V gene: TRBV12-3/TRBV12-4
CDR3 protein: CASSRDRGNQPQHF
CDR3 DNA: TGTGCCAGCAGCCGGGACAGGGGCAATCAGCCCCAGCATTTT

J gene: TRBJ2-5
D gene: TRBD2
clone size: .
V gene: TRBV24-1
CDR3 protein: CATSEGAGPTQYF
CDR3 DNA: TGTGCCACCAGTGAAGGAGCGGGACCGACCCAGTACTTC

J gene: TRBJ2-4
D gene: .
clone size: once
V gene: TRBV7-3
CDR3 protein: CASSLRPRDIQYF
CDR3 DNA: TGTGCCAGCAGCTTAAGACCTAGGGACATTCAGTACTTC

J gene: TRBJ1-6
D gene: .
clone size: many
V gene: TRBV6-5
CDR3 protein: CASGNEGGLNSPLHF
CDR3 DNA: TGTGCCAGCGGTAATGAGGGGGGACTGAATTCACCCCTCCACTTT

J gene: TRBJ2-3
D gene: TRBD2
clone size: .
V gene: TRBV5-6
CDR3 protein: CASSSGAQRGVVDTQFF
CDR3 DNA: TGTGCCAGCAGCTCGGGAGCCCAGCGGGGGGTTGTTGATACGCAGTTTTTT

J gene: TRBJ2-7
D gene: .
clone size: .
V gene: TRBV7-2
CDR3 protein: CASSYRGAGEQYF
CDR3 DNA: TGTGCCAGCAGCTATCGGGGGGCAGGGGAGCAGTACTTC

J gene: TRBJ2-7
D gene: .
clone size: .
V gene: TRBV18
CDR3 protein: CASSPPRGDLGEQYF
CDR3 DNA: TGTGCCAGCTCACCGCCGAGAGGGGATCTGGGAGAGCAGTACTTC

J gene: TRBJ2-2
D gene: .
clone size: .
V gene: TRBV2
CDR3 protein: CASRDGRRDTGELFF
CDR3 DNA: TGTGCCAGCAGGGACGGACGAAGGGACACCGGGGAGCTGTTTTTT

J gene: TRBJ2-1
D gene: TRBD1
clone size: .
V gene: TRBV24-1
CDR3 protein: CATSDPRTGVNEQFF
CDR3 DNA: TGTGCCACCAGTGATCCTAGGACAGGGGTTAATGAGCAGTTCTTC

J gene: TRBJ1-2
D gene: TRBD1
clone size: few
V gene: TRBV6-1
CDR3 protein: CASSIGQGFYGYTF
CDR3 DNA: TGTGCCAGCAGTATTGGACAGGGGTTCTATGGCTACACCTTC

J gene: TRBJ2-6
D gene: .
clone size: .
V gene: TRBV4-1
CDR3 protein: CASSQYPPKGGWLFGANVLTF
CDR3 DNA: TGCGCCAGCAGCCAATATCCCCCTAAGGGGGGATGGCTGTTTGGGGCCAACGTCCTGACTTTC

J gene: TRBJ1-5
D gene: .
clone size: .
V gene: TRBV12-3/TRBV12-4
CDR3 protein: CASSLRADISHQPQHF
CDR3 DNA: TGTGCCAGCAGTTTGAGGGCAGATATTTCCCATCAGCCCCAGCATTTT

J gene: TRBJ2-5
D gene: .
clone size: few
V gene: TRBV24-1
CDR3 protein: CATSDRGETQYF
CDR3 DNA: TGTGCCACCAGTGACCGCGGAGAGACCCAGTACTTC

J gene: TRBJ1-2
D gene: .
clone size: few
V gene: TRBV4-3
CDR3 protein: CASSQEFLAYGGYTF
CDR3 DNA: TGCGCCAGCAGCCAAGAGTTCCTTGCCTACGGGGGCTACACCTTC